Listed here is a single T cell receptor (beta chain). Only one count was recorded for this clone. The antigen it binds to is not known. No per-base quality is available; no much larger clone lies one base away. V and J are trimmed by 4 bases and 5 bases, and the gene matches miss 9 bases of the junction. Including cysteine and phenylalanine, the CDR3 has 15 amino acids. Left in the record is the CDR3 DNA by itself, 45 bases read in frame from the first base. CDR1 is given as SGHRS and CDR2 as YFSETQ, both from the germline V gene. Samples from volunteer blood donors who had recovered from COVID-19 were contributed by a second Seattle source. Collaborating institutions collected whole blood in K2EDTA tubes following their own protocols. For TCRbeta analysis, collaborators shipped samples in one of three forms: frozen whole blood, isolated PBMCs, or DNA extracted from either of those sample types. The source of the sample is a study of blood T cell repertoires in COVID-19 (dated by TCRdb to 2020 to 2021). A note on the overall study: Samples covering the acute and convalescent phases of COVID-19 were provided by collaborators in the United States, Italy and Spain. The prospective study material was composed of cDNA or gDNA derived from T cells, B-cell-depleted T cells, or PBMCs. The dataset comprised deeply sampled blood TCRbeta repertoires from subjects exposed to, actively infected with, or recovered from COVID-19. The repertoires were released in a freely available public database intended as a resource for research on the immune response to SARS-CoV-2. Samples were obtained from the ongoing ImmuneRACE study (first 160 participants) and from 1,254 subjects provided by 6 global collaborators. Nearly every sample came with metadata listing a de-identified subject ID, COVID-19 status, age in years and sex. Where HLA class I and class II types were available, the types were taken from metadata supplied by the sample provider, not from assay-based typing.

TCRbeta CDR3 regions were amplified from genomic DNA using the immunoSEQ Assay, a bias-controlled multiplex PCR. The source study handled its data this way. Nucleated cell counts per sample were estimated from amplification of reference gene primers within the assay. To quantify the absolute abundance of each unique TCRbeta CDR3 rearrangement, sequence reads were collapsed and filtered. For each sample, productive Simpson clonality was calculated by taking the square root of Simpson's diversity index across productive rearrangements. What TCRdb holds here is the immuneACCESS table cut down to in-frame rearrangements. Part of the clones is not present; checked against another copy, under half of the missing clones reflect an unresolved V gene, and the others are unexplained. That table is the source of V, J and clone size, and D and trimming were worked out from the DNA. In all, the sample holds 200,000 to 250,000 clones, and around 90% of those were seen once. Of the sample, more than 5.5% falls within the top ten clones.

Here is what the overall study found, with its caveats: Clinical and demographic metadata were provided uncurated, with the amount varying by source and participant.

The sequence links TRBV5-1 to TRBJ1-1; 9 junctional bases match TRBD1. The sequenced material came from peripheral blood. This clonotype originated in a man in his fifties or sixties who had recovered from COVID-19. CDR3 reads: CASSVSPGQGTEAFF. The DNA reads as follows: TGCGCCAGCAGCGTATCCCCGGGACAGGGAACTGAAGCTTTCTTT.